This T cell receptor (beta chain) was identified in a study of shared clonotypes between healthy human individuals. Study in general: Three plates each covered CD4 naive and memory; CD8 naive two, CD8 memory one. The study, taken as a whole, reports: Only a few donors were included, so the genetic and exposure-history diversity represented was limited.

Trimming removed 7 bases at V and 6 bases at J, with 10 bases between. The CDR3 covers 12 residues. CDR1 is MDHEN and CDR2 is SYDVKM in the germline V gene. TCRdb's table, derived via immunoSEQ multiplex PCR, lists solely in-frame clones and lacks some. The sample records 330,000 or so clones, around 72% being singletons. As concerns this clone: No antigen is known for it.

This receptor was obtained from a man aged 25-45 years in good health. J is TRBJ1-5 and V is TRBV28; D not certain. The sample comprised memory CD4+ T cells sorted from blood. Subset specified: CD45RA-negative fraction. CDR3 in DNA: TGTGCCAGCACCAGAGTAGGTCAGCCCCAGCATTTT. Protein product: CASTRVGQPQHF.